This section outlines one TCR beta chain sequence together with its context. Its antigen is undetermined. These data belong to a study of cytomegalovirus exposure and HLA in healthy donors. General study points: Donors were assumed by presence/absence analyses to have roughly uniform sequencing depth. It is likely that the observed cluster of highly shared sequence variants was a sequencing artifact. Earlier results showed most TCR beta V segments being productive about 87% or about 30% of the time.

Per germline, CDR1 SGDLS and CDR2 YYNGEE. Losses at the gene ends were 4 bases for V and 5 bases for J; bases not matched to a gene: 10. The CDR3 spans 16 residues. Unrecorded immune exposure was likely among donors, who were nominally healthy when sampled. PCR primers comprised 60 Vbeta and 13 Jbeta primers. Assay used: immunoSEQ multiplex PCR; TCRdb lists only in-frame clones, some missing. The sample carries approximately 170,000 clones, 70% to 75% recorded once. The chain carries TRBV9 and TRBJ2-2, with 8 bases that match TRBD2. The sequenced material came from PBMCs. This receptor was identified in a young man in good health and CMV-seropositive. CDR3 sequence (DNA): TGTGCCAGCAGCCCCCCGACTAGCGAGCCTACCGGGGAGCTGTTTTTT. It specifies CASSPPTSEPTGELFF.